The present T cell receptor beta chain was sequenced within a study of T cells in Graves' hyperthyroidism and ophthalmopathy. Template material for amplifying TCR beta CDR3 regions consisted of RNA transcripts. HTBI primers were the set used in a first-round RT-PCR of the TCR CDR3. TCRdb reprocessed the multiplex PCR reads via MiXCR and lists one record per CDR3 protein. The sample lists some 500,000 distinct CDR3 sequences; 24% were seen once. Clinical Activity Scores of at least 3, NOSPECS grades of at least 4 and durations under 3 months characterized ophthalmopathy patients. Clinicians diagnosed patients from clinical symptoms, serum thyroxine and TRAb, thyroid ultrasound and orbital computed tomography. This clonotype was recorded at least ten times. Trimming removed 1 base at V and 5 bases at J, with 12 bases between. The CDR3 consists of 14 residues. Germline V gene lookup returns CDR1 SGHTA and CDR2 FQGTGA.

The source is a woman in her twenties or thirties with Graves' ophthalmopathy. Input material: blood. V gene TRBV7-3 combines with J gene TRBJ2-7; D is undetermined. This CDR3 is CASSLIGPANEQYF. CDR3 in DNA: TGTGCCAGCAGCTTAATAGGACCAGCTAACGAGCAGTACTTC.